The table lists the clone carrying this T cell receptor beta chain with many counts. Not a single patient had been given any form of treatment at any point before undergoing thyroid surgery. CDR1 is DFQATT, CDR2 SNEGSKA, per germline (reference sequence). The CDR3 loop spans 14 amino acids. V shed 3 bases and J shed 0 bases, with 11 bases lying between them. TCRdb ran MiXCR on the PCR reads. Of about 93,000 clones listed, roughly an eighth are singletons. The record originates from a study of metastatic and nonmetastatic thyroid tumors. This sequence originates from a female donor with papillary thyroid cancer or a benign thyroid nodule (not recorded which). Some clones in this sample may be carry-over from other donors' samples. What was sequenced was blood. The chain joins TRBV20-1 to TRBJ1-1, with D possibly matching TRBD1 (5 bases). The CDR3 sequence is CSARFEDMNTEAFF. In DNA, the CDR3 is TGCAGTGCTAGGTTTGAGGACATGAACACTGAAGCTTTCTTT.